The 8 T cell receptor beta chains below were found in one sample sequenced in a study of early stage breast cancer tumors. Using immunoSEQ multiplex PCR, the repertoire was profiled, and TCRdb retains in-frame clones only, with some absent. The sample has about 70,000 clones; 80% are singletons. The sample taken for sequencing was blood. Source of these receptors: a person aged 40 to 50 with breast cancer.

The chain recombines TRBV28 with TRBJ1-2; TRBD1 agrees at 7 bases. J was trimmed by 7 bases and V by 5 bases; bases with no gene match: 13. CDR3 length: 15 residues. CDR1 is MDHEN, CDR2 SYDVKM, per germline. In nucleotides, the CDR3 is TGTGCCAGCAGTCCAGGGACAGCCAACCGTCTTGGCTACACCTTC. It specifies CASSPGTANRLGYTF.

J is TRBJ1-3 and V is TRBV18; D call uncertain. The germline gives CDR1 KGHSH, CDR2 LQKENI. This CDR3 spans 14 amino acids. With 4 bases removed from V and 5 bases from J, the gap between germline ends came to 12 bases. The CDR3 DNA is TGTGCCAGCTCACAAGACGGGAGGCGAAACACCATATATTTT. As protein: CASSQDGRRNTIYF. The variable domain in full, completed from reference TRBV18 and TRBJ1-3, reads NAGVMQNPRHLVRRRGQEARLRCSPMKGHSHVYWYRQLPEEGLKFMVYLQKENIIDESGMPKERFSAEFPKEGPSILRIQQVVRGDSAAYFCASSQDGRRNTIYFGEGSWLTVV.

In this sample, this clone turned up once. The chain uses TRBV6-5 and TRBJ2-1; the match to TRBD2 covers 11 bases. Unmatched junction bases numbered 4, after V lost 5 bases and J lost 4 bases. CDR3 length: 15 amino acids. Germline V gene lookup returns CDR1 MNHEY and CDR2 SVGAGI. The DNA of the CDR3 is TGTGCCAGCAGTAAGACTAGCGGGACGTACAATGAGCAGTTCTTC. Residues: CASSKTSGTYNEQFF.

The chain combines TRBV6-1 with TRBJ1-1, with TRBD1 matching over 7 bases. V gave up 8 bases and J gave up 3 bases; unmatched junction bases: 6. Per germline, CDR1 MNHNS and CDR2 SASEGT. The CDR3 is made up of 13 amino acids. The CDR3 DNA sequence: TGTGCCAGCCGGGACAGAGACTACACTGAAGCTTTCTTT. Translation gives CASRDRDYTEAFF.

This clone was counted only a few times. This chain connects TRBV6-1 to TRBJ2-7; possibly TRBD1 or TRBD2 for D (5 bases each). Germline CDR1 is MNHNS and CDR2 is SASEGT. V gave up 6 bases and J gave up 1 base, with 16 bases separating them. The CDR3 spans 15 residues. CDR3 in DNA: TGTGCCAGCAGCCTTCGGGACGGCGCTTCCTACGAGCAGTACTTC. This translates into CASSLRDGASYEQYF.

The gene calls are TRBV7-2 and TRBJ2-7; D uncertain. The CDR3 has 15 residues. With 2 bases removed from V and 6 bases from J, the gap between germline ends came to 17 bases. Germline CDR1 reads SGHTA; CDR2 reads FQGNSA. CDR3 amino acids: CASSLQVTVRGEQYF. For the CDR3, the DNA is TGTGCCAGCAGCTTACAGGTCACAGTGAGAGGCGAGCAGTACTTC.

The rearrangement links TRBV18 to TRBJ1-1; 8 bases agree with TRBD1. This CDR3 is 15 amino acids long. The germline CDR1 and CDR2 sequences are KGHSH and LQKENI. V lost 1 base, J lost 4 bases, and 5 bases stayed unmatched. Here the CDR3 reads CASSPQRQGFTEAFF. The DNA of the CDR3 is TGTGCCAGCTCACCACAGAGACAGGGGTTCACTGAAGCTTTCTTT. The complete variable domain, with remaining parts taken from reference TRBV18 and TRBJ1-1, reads NAGVMQNPRHLVRRRGQEARLRCSPMKGHSHVYWYRQLPEEGLKFMVYLQKENIIDESGMPKERFSAEFPKEGPSILRIQQVVRGDSAAYFCASSPQRQGFTEAFFGQGTRLTVV.

The CDR3 spells CASSYARSSGNTIYF. CDR3 DNA sequence: TGTGCCAGCAGTTACGCTAGGAGCTCTGGAAACACCATATATTTT. This chain connects TRBV6-5 to TRBJ1-3; the D is unclear. V lost 2 bases and J lost 0, with 8 bases in between. The germline gives CDR1 MNHEY, CDR2 SVGAGI. This CDR3 region has 15 residues.